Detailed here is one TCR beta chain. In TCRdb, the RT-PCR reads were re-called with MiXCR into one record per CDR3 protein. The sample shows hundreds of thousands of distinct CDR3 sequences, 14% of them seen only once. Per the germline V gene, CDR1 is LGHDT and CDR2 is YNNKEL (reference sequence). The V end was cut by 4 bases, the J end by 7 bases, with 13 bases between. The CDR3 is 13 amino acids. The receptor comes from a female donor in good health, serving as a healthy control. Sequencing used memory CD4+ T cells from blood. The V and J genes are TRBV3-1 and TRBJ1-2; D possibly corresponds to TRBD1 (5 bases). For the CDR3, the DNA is TGTGCCAGCAGCCGTGAGGGACGAGGTGGCTACACCTTC. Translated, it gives CASSREGRGGYTF.